These 17 T cell receptor beta chains were sequenced from one sample in a study of cytotoxic CD8 clonotypes in ibrutinib-treated CLL. Repertoires were generated with immunoSEQ multiplex PCR, while TCRdb's copy carries only in-frame clones and drops some. The table has 40,000 or so clones, 60% to 75% seen once. The input for sequencing was PBMCs, taken after 12 months of ibrutinib treatment. The receptor set was obtained from a human donor with chronic lymphocytic leukemia.

V is TRBV30 and J is TRBJ2-7; no clear D gene. This CDR3 contains 13 residues. Looked up from germline, CDR1 is GTSNPN and CDR2 is SVGIG (reference sequence). V was clipped by 1 base and J by 2 bases, with 9 bases between them. The DNA of the CDR3 is TGTGCCTGGAGTGCGGGCGCCCCCTACGAGCAGTACTTC. Protein product: CAWSAGAPYEQYF.

The rearrangement uses TRBV28 and TRBJ2-1, with a possible D match to TRBD2 (5 bases). Germline CDR1 MDHEN, CDR2 SYDVKM. This CDR3 has 15 amino acids. Trimming stripped 3 bases from V and 7 bases from J, with 16 bases between. The CDR3 region is CASSFARVRANEQFF. CDR3 sequence (DNA): TGTGCCAGCAGTTTTGCCCGAGTGAGGGCAAATGAGCAGTTCTTC.

This sequence joins TRBV6-1 and TRBJ1-4; D unresolved. The V gene's germline CDR1 is MNHNS and CDR2 SASEGT. Trimming pared 3 bases from V and 0 bases from J, leaving 11 bases between. CDR3 length: 16 amino acids. Here the CDR3 reads CASSDVSAATNEKLFF. Written as DNA, the CDR3 is TGTGCCAGCAGTGACGTTTCCGCCGCAACTAATGAAAAACTGTTTTTT.

This clone has a handful of counts. The chain links TRBV28 to TRBJ2-7; no clear D. Per germline, CDR1 MDHEN and CDR2 SYDVKM. V was pared by 6 bases and J by 5 bases, with 17 bases between. The CDR3 covers 14 residues. CDR3 in amino acids: CASRSWGFKNEQYF. CDR3 in DNA: TGTGCCAGCAGGAGCTGGGGTTTCAAAAACGAGCAGTACTTC. Full variable domain (outside the CDR3, taken from reference TRBV28 and TRBJ2-7): DVKVTQSSRYLVKRTGEKVFLECVQDMDHENMFWYRQDPGLGLRLIYFSYDVKMKEKGDIPEGYSVSREKKERFSLILESASTNQTSMYLCASRSWGFKNEQYFGPGTRLTVT.

The genes are TRBV18 and TRBJ1-2; D gene unclear. The CDR3 is 14 amino acids. The germline V gene encodes CDR1 KGHSH and CDR2 LQKENI. Trimming removed 3 bases at V and 8 bases at J, with 16 bases between. CDR3 bases: TGTGCCAGCTCACCTAACCAGGCGGTTAACGGCTACACCTTC. As protein: CASSPNQAVNGYTF.

The J gene is TRBJ1-2, the V gene TRBV21-1. TRBV21-1 is listed as a pseudogene. The length of the CDR3 is 14 residues. The CDR3 reads CASSIRPGGYGYTF. CDR3 DNA sequence: TGTGCCAGCAGCATCCGACCGGGCGGCTATGGCTACACCTTC.

The J gene is TRBJ2-7, the V gene TRBV28, with unresolved D. Trimming removed 3 bases from V and 4 bases from J, with 7 bases in between. The CDR3 has 12 amino acids. Germline-derived CDR1 and CDR2 are MDHEN and SYDVKM. CDR3 DNA sequence: TGTGCCAGCAGTTTCGGTAATTACGAGCAGTACTTC. It specifies CASSFGNYEQYF.

This clone was detected only a few times. The V and J genes are TRBV25-1 and TRBJ1-4; TRBD1 is a possible D gene (6 bases). Germline V CDR1 and CDR2: MGHDK, SYGVNS. Trimming cost V 1 base and J 6 bases, with 18 bases left between them. The CDR3 spans 17 residues. CDR3 region: CASSEFGQITIDEKLFF. The CDR3 coding sequence is TGTGCCAGCAGTGAATTCGGACAGATCACGATTGATGAAAAACTGTTTTTT. Filled out from reference TRBV25-1 and TRBJ1-4, the complete variable domain reads EADIYQTPRYLVIGTGKKITLECSQTMGHDKMYWYQQDPGMELHLIHYSYGVNSTEKGDLSSESTVSRIRTEHFPLTLESARPSHTSQYLCASSEFGQITIDEKLFFGSGTQLSVL.

V is TRBV6-5 and J is TRBJ2-7; D call uncertain. The CDR3 has 13 residues. The V end lost 8 bases, the J end lost 3 bases, and 14 bases lay between the germline ends. Looked up from germline, CDR1 is MNHEY and CDR2 is SVGAGI. CDR3 region: CASGPARYYEQYF. The DNA of the CDR3 is TGTGCCAGCGGACCAGCCAGGTACTACGAGCAGTACTTC.

This clone appeared a few times. This rearrangement joins TRBV20-1 to TRBJ2-7, with unresolved D. In germline, CDR1 is DFQATT, CDR2 SNEGSKA (reference sequence). The CDR3 is made up of 11 amino acids. Trimming cost V 6 bases and J 0 bases, with 6 bases left between them. CDR3 DNA sequence: TGCAGTGCGCACAGCTCCTACGAGCAGTACTTC. This sequence encodes CSAHSSYEQYF.

Only a few counts were recorded for this clone. The chain couples TRBV2 to TRBJ1-2; D unclear. This CDR3 region has 11 residues. Trimming shortened V by 4 bases and J by 5 bases, and 5 bases separated the two germline ends. Per the germline V gene, CDR1 is SNHLY and CDR2 is FYNNEI. CDR3 in amino acids: CASSAQYGYTF. For the CDR3, the DNA is TGTGCCAGCAGTGCTCAGTATGGCTACACCTTC.

This rearrangement joins TRBV5-1 to TRBJ2-1; TRBD2 matches at 10 bases. The CDR3 is 15 amino acids. With V trimmed by 3 bases and J by 5 bases, 5 bases remained unmatched. Germline CDR1 reads SGHRS; CDR2 reads YFSETQ. CDR3 DNA sequence: TGCGCCAGCAGCTCAGGACTAGCGGACGACAATGAGCAGTTCTTC. Translating it yields CASSSGLADDNEQFF. Full variable domain (outside the CDR3, taken from reference TRBV5-1 and TRBJ2-1): KAGVTQTPRYLIKTRGQQVTLSCSPISGHRSVSWYQQTPGQGLQFLFEYFSETQRNKGNFPGRFSGRQFSNSRSEMNVSTLELGDSALYLCASSSGLADDNEQFFGPGTRLTVL.

The chain couples TRBV15 to TRBJ1-2; tentatively, D is TRBD1 (6 bases). There are 16 residues in the CDR3. CDR1 and CDR2 (germline): LNHNV, YYDKDF (reference sequence). Trimming stripped 5 bases from V and 2 bases from J, with 18 bases between. CDR3 loop: CATSSARTATNYGYTF. In DNA, the CDR3 is TGTGCCACCAGCTCCGCTCGGACAGCCACCAACTATGGCTACACCTTC.

By sample fraction, this clone is large (0.1 to 1%). The rearrangement links TRBV19 to TRBJ1-2; D call uncertain. From germline, CDR1 is LNHDA and CDR2 SQIVND (reference sequence). CDR3 length equals 13 residues. Trimming pared 7 bases from V and 4 bases from J, leaving 13 bases between. The CDR3 nucleotides read TGTGCCAGTAATCCAGCCTCAATCTATGGCTACACCTTC. Amino acid sequence: CASNPASIYGYTF.

The rearrangement uses TRBV10-1 and TRBJ2-7; D is unresolved. The V end lost 0 bases, the J end lost 5 bases, and 11 bases lay between the germline ends. Looked up from germline, CDR1 is WNHNN and CDR2 is SYGVQD (reference sequence). This CDR3 spans 14 amino acids. The CDR3 sequence: CASSESGRYHEQYF. CDR3 coding DNA: TGCGCCAGCAGTGAGTCCGGTCGTTACCACGAGCAGTACTTC.

This clone turned up a few times. This chain connects TRBV27 to TRBJ2-7; possibly TRBD2 for D (6 bases). This CDR3 region has 16 residues. Germline CDR1 and CDR2: MNHEY and SMNVEV (reference sequence). Trimming left V 0 bases short and J 1 base short, with 13 bases between. The CDR3 coding sequence is TGTGCCAGCAGTTTATCGCAACGGGAGAGGTCCTACGAGCAGTACTTC. Residues: CASSLSQRERSYEQYF.

V gene TRBV7-9 combines with J gene TRBJ2-7; D is possibly TRBD2 (5 bases). CDR1 is SEHNR, CDR2 FQNEAQ, per germline (reference sequence). The CDR3 contains 14 residues. Trimming cost V 5 bases and J 3 bases, with 14 bases left between them. CDR3 protein: CASSTTGNYYEQYF. CDR3 sequence (DNA): TGTGCCAGCAGCACCACCGGGAACTACTACGAGCAGTACTTC.